One and the same sample provided the 3 T cell receptor beta chains below, sequenced in a study of post-analysis software for immune sequencing data. The authors incorporated unique molecular identifiers into the TCR beta cDNA libraries. TCRdb reprocessed the PCR reads with MiXCR, giving one entry per CDR3 protein. The sample has some 690,000 distinct CDR3 sequences, roughly 27% seen once. These receptors lack a known antigen. Notes on the study in general: Relative to controls, patients had several TRBV segments at higher frequency, with TRBV5-6, TRBV5-1 and TRBV20-1 among these.

Sequences were obtained from blood. The receptors stem from a girl aged 5-17 years with multiple sclerosis.

A word on this clonotype: A single base separates this from a much larger clone, so it may be a read error. The V and J genes are TRBV10-3 and TRBJ2-5; D gene unclear. With 5 bases removed from V and 5 bases from J, the gap between germline ends came to 12 bases. CDR1 and CDR2 (germline): ENHRY, SYGVKD. The CDR3 is 13 residues long. The CDR3 loop is CAISKATRETQYF. The CDR3 DNA is TGTGCCATCAGTAAGGCGACTCGGGAGACCCAGTACTTC.

This chain connects TRBV12-3 or TRBV12-4 to TRBJ2-7; possible D gene TRBD2, 8 bases. Trimming took off 1 base at V and 4 bases at J, with 11 bases between the two ends. CDR3 length: 14 residues. The DNA for the CDR3 is TGTGCCAGCAGTTTAGTAGCGGGACAGTACGAGCAGTACTTC. Amino acid sequence: CASSLVAGQYEQYF.

The V gene is TRBV6-2 or TRBV6-3, the J gene TRBJ2-2; D could derive from TRBD1 or TRBD2 (5 bases each). This CDR3 is built from 14 residues. CDR1 MNHEY and CDR2 SVGEGT come from the germline V gene. The V and J ends lost 6 bases and 1 base respectively, with 9 bases between them. The chain's CDR3 is CASRRGENTGELFF. CDR3 nucleotides: TGTGCCAGCAGGAGAGGGGAGAACACCGGGGAGCTGTTTTTT.